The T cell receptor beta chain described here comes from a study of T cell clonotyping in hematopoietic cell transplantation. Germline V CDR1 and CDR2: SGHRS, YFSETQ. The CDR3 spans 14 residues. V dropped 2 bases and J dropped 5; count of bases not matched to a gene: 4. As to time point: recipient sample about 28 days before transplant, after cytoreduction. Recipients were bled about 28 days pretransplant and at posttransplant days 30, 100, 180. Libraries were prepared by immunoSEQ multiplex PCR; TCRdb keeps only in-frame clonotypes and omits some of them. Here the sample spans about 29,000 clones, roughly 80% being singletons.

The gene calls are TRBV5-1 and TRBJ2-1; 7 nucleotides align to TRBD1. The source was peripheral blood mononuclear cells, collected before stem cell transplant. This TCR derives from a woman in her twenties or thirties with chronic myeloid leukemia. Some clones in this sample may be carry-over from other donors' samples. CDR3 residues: CASSLQGPNNEQFF. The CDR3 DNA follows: TGCGCCAGCAGCTTACAGGGGCCAAACAATGAGCAGTTCTTC.